These 25 T cell receptor beta chains were all obtained from the same sample, sequenced in a study of OX40 agonist ivuxolimab in advanced cancers. Profiling relied on immunoSEQ multiplex PCR, and the TCRdb table lists in-frame clones only, not all of them. The repertoire consists of around 65,000 clones, with 85% to 95% occurring once and the leading ten covering about 12%. Material: CD4+ or CD8+ T cells sorted from blood, obtained in a trial of the OX40 agonist ivuxolimab. The receptors originated from an adult with an advanced solid tumor such as melanoma, head and neck, liver or kidney cancer.

This clone appeared once. J is TRBJ2-3 and V is TRBV6-5; 8 bases map to TRBD1. The CDR3 length is 16 residues. Germline trimming cut 4 bases from V and 0 bases from J; bases unmatched to any gene: 6. Per germline, CDR1 MNHEY and CDR2 SVGAGI. The CDR3 DNA reads TGTGCCAGCAGTTCTGACAGGGGCGACAGCACAGATACGCAGTATTTT. It codes for CASSSDRGDSTDTQYF.

The rearrangement links TRBV2 to TRBJ1-1; possible D gene TRBD1, 5 bases. V lost 8 bases and J lost 4, with 14 bases in between. Germline values: CDR1 SNHLY, CDR2 FYNNEI. This CDR3 is 13 amino acids long. DNA of the CDR3: TGTGCCAGCGCGGGGGTGGTCGGCACTGAAGCTTTCTTT. This gives the protein CASAGVVGTEAFF.

This chain connects TRBV13 to TRBJ1-2, with D hard to call. This CDR3 comprises 15 residues. V lost 0 bases, J lost 3 bases, and 11 bases lay in between. CDR1 and CDR2 from the germline V gene are PRHDT and FYEKMQ (reference sequence). CDR3 nucleotide sequence: TGTGCCAGCAGCTTAGGGACCCAATTTTACTATGGCTACACCTTC. Encoded protein: CASSLGTQFYYGYTF.

The genes are TRBV10-1 and TRBJ2-2, with TRBD1 as a possible D gene (6 bases). Germline V gene sequence: CDR1 WNHNN, CDR2 SYGVQD (reference sequence). The V end was cut by 5 bases, the J end by 0 bases, with 19 bases between. The CDR3 is 18 residues long. As DNA, the CDR3 is TGCGCCAGCAGTAGTGGACAGAACCCCCAAGCGAACACCGGGGAGCTGTTTTTT. Residues: CASSSGQNPQANTGELFF.

The chain recombines TRBV27 with TRBJ2-3; 8 bases line up with TRBD2. V lost 9 bases and J lost 0; bases outside the gene matches: 8. In germline, CDR1 is MNHEY, CDR2 SMNVEV (reference sequence). CDR3 length: 15 residues. In nucleotides, the CDR3 is TGTGCCAGTCGGGAGGGATTTTCTAGCACAGATACGCAGTATTTT. It is translated as CASREGFSSTDTQYF.

The chain uses TRBV6-6 and TRBJ2-1, with D uncertain. This CDR3 is 15 amino acids long. Germline CDR1 is MNHNY and CDR2 is SVGAGI (reference sequence). Trimming pared 4 bases from V and 0 bases from J, leaving 10 bases between. CDR3: CASSLTESSYNEQFF. CDR3 DNA: TGTGCCAGCAGTTTGACCGAGAGCTCCTACAATGAGCAGTTCTTC.

The rearrangement links TRBV4-1 to TRBJ2-7, with TRBD2 as a possible D gene (5 bases). CDR1 is MGHRA and CDR2 is YSYEKL in the germline V gene. V was clipped by 3 bases and J by 0 bases, with 12 bases between them. This CDR3 region has 15 residues. The CDR3 coding sequence is TGCGCCAGCAGCCAGTGGACGGGAAGCTCCTACGAGCAGTACTTC. It translates to CASSQWTGSSYEQYF.

This chain uses TRBV7-9 with TRBJ2-5; no definite D call. The CDR3 covers 19 residues. With 0 bases removed from V and 3 bases from J, the gap between germline ends came to 23 bases. Per the germline V gene, CDR1 is SEHNR and CDR2 is FQNEAQ (reference sequence). The CDR3 region is CASSLAAVYGTTGKETQYF. DNA of the CDR3: TGTGCCAGCAGCTTAGCCGCAGTCTATGGAACGACCGGAAAAGAGACCCAGTACTTC. The full variable domain, its missing parts supplied by reference TRBV7-9 and TRBJ2-5, is DTGVSQNPRHKITKRGQNVTFRCDPISEHNRLYWYRQTLGQGPEFLTYFQNEAQLEKSRLLSDRFSAERPKGSFSTLEIQRTEQGDSAMYLCASSLAAVYGTTGKETQYFGPGTRLLVL.

The V gene is TRBV7-9, the J gene TRBJ2-7, with D perhaps assigned TRBD1 or TRBD2 (6 bases each). The CDR3 extends over 13 amino acids. The V end lost 7 bases, the J end lost 3 bases, and 13 bases lay between the germline ends. Per the germline V gene, CDR1 is SEHNR and CDR2 is FQNEAQ (reference sequence). CDR3 nucleotide sequence: TGTGCCAGCACCCCAGGGGAGGTCTACGAGCAGTACTTC. Protein product: CASTPGEVYEQYF.

The chain joins TRBV6-5 to TRBJ1-1; D is possibly TRBD1 (6 bases). V was clipped by 2 bases and J by 0 bases, with 10 bases between them. The germline gives CDR1 MNHEY, CDR2 SVGAGI. The CDR3 is 15 amino acids. This CDR3 reads CASSYRGHLNTEAFF. DNA for the CDR3: TGTGCCAGCAGTTACCGGGGACATTTGAACACTGAAGCTTTCTTT.

This rearrangement joins TRBV7-6 to TRBJ2-2; TRBD2 might be the D (6 bases). Deletions cut 3 bases from V and 9 bases from J, with 8 bases between. The CDR3 length is 12 residues. CDR1 SGHVS and CDR2 FNYEAQ come from the germline V gene. In nucleotides, the CDR3 is TGTGCCAGCAGCTTGGAGGGCTGGGAGCTGTTTTTT. Its protein is CASSLEGWELFF.

The rearrangement joins TRBV4-1 to TRBJ2-7, with no clear D. The germline V and J ends were trimmed by 0 bases and 6 bases, with 12 bases remaining between them. The CDR3 totals 14 residues. The germline CDR1 and CDR2 sequences are MGHRA and YSYEKL. CDR3 nucleotides: TGCGCCAGCAGCCAAGATTTGGGATCGCGCGAGCAGTACTTC. Translation gives CASSQDLGSREQYF.

A single count supports this clone. V is TRBV7-9 and J is TRBJ2-7; 14 nucleotides match TRBD2. The CDR3 sequence is 17 residues long. V shed 4 bases and J 5 bases; nucleotides not matched to a gene: 10. Looked up from germline, CDR1 is SEHNR and CDR2 is FQNEAQ (reference sequence). The CDR3 is CASSSPGLAGEADEQYF. The CDR3 region has the DNA TGTGCCAGCAGCTCCCCGGGACTAGCGGGAGAGGCGGACGAGCAGTACTTC.

The CDR3 region is CASSQDPGSPYNEQFF. The CDR3 bases are TGTGCCAGCAGCCAAGACCCCGGGAGCCCCTACAATGAGCAGTTCTTC. V is TRBV4-2 and J is TRBJ2-1, with D possibly being TRBD2 (6 bases). From germline, CDR1 is LGHNA and CDR2 YNFKEQ. V shed 0 bases and J shed 2 bases, with 11 bases lying between them. The length of the CDR3 is 16 residues.

V and J are TRBV5-6 and TRBJ1-6, with D perhaps TRBD1 (6 bases). This CDR3 has 15 residues. The V gene lost 0 bases and the J gene lost 6 bases, with 10 bases spanning the gap. In germline, CDR1 is SGHDT, CDR2 YYEEEE. The CDR3 spells CASSLVARGNSPLHF. The CDR3 region has the DNA TGTGCCAGCAGCTTGGTGGCCAGGGGTAATTCACCCCTCCACTTT. The entire variable domain, with the rest obtained from reference TRBV5-6 and TRBJ1-6, is as follows: DAGVTQSPTHLIKTRGQQVTLRCSPKSGHDTVSWYQQALGQGPQFIFQYYEEEERQRGNFPDRFSGHQFPNYSSELNVNALLLGDSALYLCASSLVARGNSPLHFGNGTRLTVT.

The chain carries TRBV5-6 and TRBJ2-3; TRBD2 agrees at 12 bases. V lost 4 bases, J lost 4 bases, and 13 bases stayed unmatched. The CDR3 runs to 18 residues. The germline CDR1 and CDR2 sequences are SGHDT and YYEEEE. CDR3 DNA: TGTGCCAGCAGCCCGACTAGCGGGAGCGCAACAATCCCAGATACGCAGTATTTT. It translates to CASSPTSGSATIPDTQYF. The whole variable domain, remainder taken from reference TRBV5-6 and TRBJ2-3, is DAGVTQSPTHLIKTRGQQVTLRCSPKSGHDTVSWYQQALGQGPQFIFQYYEEEERQRGNFPDRFSGHQFPNYSSELNVNALLLGDSALYLCASSPTSGSATIPDTQYFGPGTRLTVL.

The gene calls are TRBV7-2 and TRBJ1-2; 12 bases align to TRBD1. This CDR3 has 16 amino acids. Germline V gene data show CDR1 as SGHTA and CDR2 as FQGNSA. Trimming took 0 bases from V and 7 from J; bases not matched to a gene: 6. For the CDR3, the DNA is TGTGCCAGCAGCTTAGCTCCGGGACAGGGGGCCGGTGGCTACACCTTC. It encodes CASSLAPGQGAGGYTF.

The CDR3 spells CASSETETTYEQYF. The CDR3 DNA is TGTGCCAGCAGTGAAACGGAAACCACCTACGAGCAGTACTTC. The chain is built from TRBV25-1 and TRBJ2-7; D gene unclear. This CDR3 spans 14 amino acids. CDR1 and CDR2 from the germline V gene are MGHDK and SYGVNS. V shed 2 bases and J shed 2 bases, with 10 bases lying between them.

Sample share makes this clone medium-sized. The chain couples TRBV5-1 to TRBJ2-5; D is undetermined. The germline V gene has CDR1 SGHRS and CDR2 YFSETQ. This CDR3 has 13 amino acids. V shed 1 base and J shed 5 bases, with 9 bases lying between them. Here the CDR3 DNA reads TGCGCCAGCAGCTTGATCCCCCCCGAGACCCAGTACTTC. This sequence encodes CASSLIPPETQYF. Complete variable domain (other parts from reference TRBV5-1 and TRBJ2-5): KAGVTQTPRYLIKTRGQQVTLSCSPISGHRSVSWYQQTPGQGLQFLFEYFSETQRNKGNFPGRFSGRQFSNSRSEMNVSTLELGDSALYLCASSLIPPETQYFGPGTRLLVL.

This chain connects TRBV7-9 to TRBJ2-7, with D maybe TRBD1 (6 bases). V dropped 1 base and J dropped 5 bases, with 9 bases sitting between them. This CDR3 comprises 13 residues. Germline CDR1 is SEHNR and CDR2 is FQNEAQ (reference sequence). CDR3 nucleotide sequence: TGTGCCAGCAGCTTAGGGGACACAAACGAGCAGTACTTC. Translated, it gives CASSLGDTNEQYF.

J is TRBJ2-1 and V is TRBV4-1, with 8 bases aligning to TRBD2. The germline CDR1 and CDR2 sequences are MGHRA and YSYEKL. The CDR3 totals 15 residues. V dropped 4 bases and J dropped 9; count of bases not matched to a gene: 11. The CDR3 spells CASSPPGLVRGEQFF. The CDR3 region has the DNA TGCGCCAGCAGCCCACCGGGACTAGTCCGGGGTGAGCAGTTCTTC.

V is TRBV9 and J is TRBJ2-1; D ambiguous. V lost 0 bases, J lost 5 bases, and 3 bases lay in between. Germline-derived CDR1 and CDR2 are SGDLS and YYNGEE. This CDR3 contains 12 residues. This CDR3 reads CASSVVNNEQFF. The DNA of the CDR3 is TGTGCCAGCAGCGTAGTTAACAATGAGCAGTTCTTC.

This clone was seen just once. V and J are TRBV29-1 and TRBJ2-1; unclear D gene. Germline values: CDR1 SQVTM, CDR2 ANQGSEA. The CDR3 sequence is 10 residues long. Trimming cost V 6 bases and J 12 bases, with 12 bases left between them. In DNA form, the CDR3 reads TGCAGCGTGATCGGACGCGGGCAGTTCTTC. Translated, it gives CSVIGRGQFF.

The V and J genes are TRBV28 and TRBJ2-7; tentative D call: TRBD2 (7 bases). This CDR3 contains 14 residues. Deletions cut 5 bases from V and 0 bases from J, with 11 bases between. Germline V lookup: CDR1 MDHEN, CDR2 SYDVKM. The CDR3 DNA sequence: TGTGCCAGCAGTCCCCGGGGGGCCTCCTACGAGCAGTACTTC. It codes for CASSPRGASYEQYF.

The chain links TRBV7-9 to TRBJ2-1, with TRBD1 identical over 9 bases. Trimming at V came to 4 bases and at J to 7 bases, leaving 5 bases not matched to a gene. CDR1 and CDR2 from the germline V gene are SEHNR and FQNEAQ (reference sequence). CDR3 length equals 14 residues. CDR3 nucleotides: TGTGCCAGCAGCTCCGGGACAGGGTGGAATGAGCAGTTCTTC. Translation: CASSSGTGWNEQFF.